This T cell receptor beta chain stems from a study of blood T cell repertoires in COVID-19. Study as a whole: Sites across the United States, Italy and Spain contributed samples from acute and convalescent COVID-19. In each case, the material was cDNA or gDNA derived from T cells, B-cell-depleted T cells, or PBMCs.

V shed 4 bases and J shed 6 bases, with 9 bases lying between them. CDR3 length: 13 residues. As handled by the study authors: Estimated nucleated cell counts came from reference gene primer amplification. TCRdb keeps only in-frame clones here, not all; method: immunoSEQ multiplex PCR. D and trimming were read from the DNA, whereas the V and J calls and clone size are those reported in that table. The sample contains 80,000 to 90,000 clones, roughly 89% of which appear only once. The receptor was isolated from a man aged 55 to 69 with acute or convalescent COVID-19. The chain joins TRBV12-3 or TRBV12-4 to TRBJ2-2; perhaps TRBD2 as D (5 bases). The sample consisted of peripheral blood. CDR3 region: CASSSSGSGELFF. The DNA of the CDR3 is TGTGCCAGCAGTTCCAGCGGCTCCGGGGAGCTGTTTTTT.